Here is one TCR beta chain with its context. The antigen remains undetermined. The sample has other DNA sequences that encode this CDR3 too. This sample was taken from a study of T cell responses to AZD1222 COVID-19 vaccine. General study results and limits: Targeting of unmutated variant regions was reportedly seen in nearly half of spike-specific TCRs.

The V and J ends lost 0 bases and 1 base respectively, with 4 bases between them. CDR3 length: 13 residues. Germline V gene lookup returns CDR1 SGHRS and CDR2 YFSETQ. TCRdb's copy holds only in-frame clones and misses some; the assay was immunoSEQ multiplex PCR. Found here are around 94,000 clones, 75% to 90% of them singletons; the top ten hold 4.5%. The origin of this receptor is an adult who received the AZD1222 COVID-19 vaccine. Sequenced material: peripheral blood, taken 28 days after the second AZD1222 dose. The J gene is TRBJ1-2, the V gene TRBV5-1; D gene ambiguous. Here the CDR3 reads CASSLDSNYGYTF. The CDR3 nucleotides are TGCGCCAGCAGCTTGGACAGTAACTATGGCTACACCTTC.